The 12 T cell receptor beta chains presented below share a single source sample, sequenced in a study of control samples from healthy donors and cancer patients (dated by TCRdb to about 2020). Libraries were prepared through the immunoSEQ multiplex PCR assay. The source is immuneACCESS, and TCRdb retained only in-frame sequences with V and J called. Part of the clones is not carried over; for the studies checked, unresolved V genes explain less than half of this, and the remainder is unexplained. The sample records about 150,000 clones, just under 95% of which are singletons. Approximately 6.1% of the sample is in the top ten clones. Sequencing input: blood. The source of these receptors is a man between 40 and 49 years old in good health.

The rearrangement links TRBV18 to TRBJ1-1, with D perhaps matching TRBD1 (5 bases). The CDR3 totals 14 residues. Trimming pared 6 bases from V and 0 bases from J, leaving 11 bases between. Germline V gene sequence: CDR1 KGHSH, CDR2 LQKENI. CDR3 protein: CASSPLGVNTEAFF. The CDR3 region has the DNA TGTGCCAGCTCGCCATTAGGGGTGAACACTGAAGCTTTCTTT.

The chain joins TRBV28 to TRBJ2-1, with 10 bases fitting TRBD1. After removal of 0 bases from V and 7 bases from J, the junction contained 6 bases not matched to a gene. The CDR3 totals 16 residues. In germline, CDR1 is MDHEN, CDR2 SYDVKM. In nucleotides, the CDR3 is TGTGCCAGCAGTTTATGGCGGACAGGGGGTAGGAATGAGCAGTTCTTC. Translation gives CASSLWRTGGRNEQFF.

This clone was seen just once. The chain couples TRBV12-5 to TRBJ1-1, with TRBD1 as a possible D gene (6 bases). V gave up 7 bases and J gave up 8 bases, with 11 bases separating them. CDR3 size: 11 residues. CDR1 is LGHNT and CDR2 is FRNRAP in the germline V gene. CDR3 coding DNA: TGTGCTAGTGCTTCGGGGACAGAAGCTTTCTTT. The encoded protein is CASASGTEAFF.

This rearrangement joins TRBV5-1 to TRBJ2-2, with TRBD2 as a possible D gene (6 bases). CDR1 SGHRS and CDR2 YFSETQ come from the germline V gene. This CDR3 is built from 14 residues. V shed 3 bases and J shed 1 base, with 7 bases lying between them. The CDR3 protein is CASSSGLNTGELFF. The CDR3 region has the DNA TGCGCCAGCAGCTCGGGACTGAACACCGGGGAGCTGTTTTTT. The variable domain in full, completed from reference TRBV5-1 and TRBJ2-2, reads KAGVTQTPRYLIKTRGQQVTLSCSPISGHRSVSWYQQTPGQGLQFLFEYFSETQRNKGNFPGRFSGRQFSNSRSEMNVSTLELGDSALYLCASSSGLNTGELFFGEGSRLTVL.

This clone has a single count. The chain is built from TRBV6-5 and TRBJ1-1; D perhaps matches TRBD1 (6 bases). The V and J ends lost 6 bases and 4 bases respectively, with 18 bases between them. CDR1 MNHEY and CDR2 SVGAGI come from the germline V gene. This CDR3 is built from 15 residues. CDR3 DNA sequence: TGTGCCAGCAGGCCGGGGGGGCGCTGGGGCACTGAAGCTTTCTTT. Translation: CASRPGGRWGTEAFF.

This chain connects TRBV7-2 to TRBJ2-4; D is uncertain. Trimming left V 7 bases short and J 8 bases short, with 15 bases between. This CDR3 has 13 residues. CDR1 and CDR2 (germline): SGHTA, FQGNSA. CDR3 sequence (DNA): TGTGCCAGCACCCCCTTTGTTTCGGACATTCAGTACTTC. Amino acids: CASTPFVSDIQYF.

This sequence joins TRBV9 and TRBJ2-1; the D call may be TRBD1 or TRBD2 (5 bases each). The CDR3 totals 17 residues. Germline V CDR1 and CDR2: SGDLS, YYNGEE. Trimming took off 4 bases at V and 7 bases at J, with 24 bases between the two ends. The CDR3 DNA follows: TGTGCCAGCAGCCCGAGGGGCAACAGCGGACCCTCGAATGAGCAGTTCTTC. Translation: CASSPRGNSGPSNEQFF.

The J gene is TRBJ1-2, the V gene TRBV28; 8 bases align to TRBD1. The trim removed 6 bases at V and 8 bases at J, leaving 8 bases unmatched. The CDR3 extends over 13 amino acids. Germline CDR1 is MDHEN and CDR2 is SYDVKM. The CDR3 loop reads CASSPGTGNGYTF. Written as DNA, the CDR3 is TGTGCCAGCAGCCCCGGGACAGGAAACGGCTACACCTTC.

The chain links TRBV9 to TRBJ1-1; maybe TRBD1 (5 bases). This CDR3 is built from 16 residues. Trimming pared 0 bases from V and 1 base from J, leaving 13 bases between. The germline V gene encodes CDR1 SGDLS and CDR2 YYNGEE. Here the CDR3 DNA reads TGTGCCAGCAGCGTAGGGGGCAGGGATCAGAACACTGAAGCTTTCTTT. Protein sequence: CASSVGGRDQNTEAFF.

This clone has a single count. This chain uses TRBV27 with TRBJ1-2; weak D call: TRBD1 (5 bases). Trimming shortened V by 8 bases and J by 8 bases, and 24 bases separated the two germline ends. CDR1 is MNHEY and CDR2 is SMNVEV in the germline V gene (reference sequence). The CDR3 length is 15 residues. The CDR3 DNA sequence: TGTGCCAGCTCTAGGACCCGGGGCCCCCGGCAGGGCTACACCTTC. Its translation: CASSRTRGPRQGYTF.

The chain carries TRBV5-4 and TRBJ1-1; D ambiguous. Germline V gives CDR1 SGHNT, CDR2 YYREEE (reference sequence). The V end was cut by 5 bases, the J end by 1 base, with 12 bases between. The CDR3 has 14 amino acids. The CDR3 DNA reads TGTGCCAGCAGTCCAGCTTCAAGGAACACTGAAGCTTTCTTT. It is translated as CASSPASRNTEAFF.

This chain uses TRBV5-1 with TRBJ1-1, with D uncertain. This CDR3 has 14 amino acids. V lost 4 bases and J lost 5, with 15 bases in between. Germline V CDR1 and CDR2: SGHRS, YFSETQ. For the CDR3, the DNA is TGCGCCAGCAGCCGCGGGAGGCCGGGGACTGAAGCTTTCTTT. Amino acids: CASSRGRPGTEAFF.